These T cell receptor beta chains were read from a single sample in a study of T cell responses to AZD1222 COVID-19 vaccine. TCRdb's copy holds only in-frame clones and misses some; the assay was immunoSEQ multiplex PCR. The sample includes tens of thousands of clones, 80% to 90% seen only once; the top ten take around 5.2%. The sample was peripheral blood, taken on day 0 of AZD1222 vaccination. The receptor set was obtained from an adult in good health. Each CDR3 is given with its conserved first and last residue. A D gene is named only where the DNA matches it firmly. Where a row states a size, it is once, few, many or the class of an expanded clone; other rows omit it.

TRBJ2-7	TRBD1	.	TRBV6-5	TGTGCCAGCAGATCCCGGGACAGCCGACTCGAGCAGTACTTC	CASRSRDSRLEQYF
TRBJ1-2	.	once	TRBV6-5	TGTGCCAGCAGTTACTCGACGGGGGCCGGCTACACCTTC	CASSYSTGAGYTF
TRBJ2-7	.	.	TRBV19	TGTGCCAGTAGTATCGGCGCAGGGGCCTCCTACGAGCAGTACTTC	CASSIGAGASYEQYF
TRBJ2-1	.	.	TRBV2	TGTGCCAGCACCCGGGAAGAGTACAATGAGCAGTTCTTC	CASTREEYNEQFF
TRBJ2-7	.	few	TRBV6-5	TGTGCCAGCACCTTACATTCCTACGAGCAGTACTTC	CASTLHSYEQYF
TRBJ2-3	TRBD2	.	TRBV9	TGTGCCAGCAGCGTAACCACTAGCGGGGGACGTGAAGATACGCAGTATTTT	CASSVTTSGGREDTQYF
TRBJ2-3	TRBD2	.	TRBV3-1/TRBV3-2	TGTGCCAGCAGCCTCCCGGGGGGGGCCTTGGCAGATACGCAGTATTTT	CASSLPGGALADTQYF
TRBJ1-2	TRBD1	.	TRBV12-3/TRBV12-4	TGTGCCAGCAGGGCCCGGGACAGGGGCCGCGGCACCTTC	CASRARDRGRGTF
TRBJ2-7	TRBD1	.	TRBV14	TGTGCCAGCAGCCCCGGACAGGGGCTTATCTACGAGCAGTACTTC	CASSPGQGLIYEQYF
TRBJ2-5	.	.	TRBV7-2	TGTGCCAGCAGCTTCGACAGGAGGGAGACCCAGTACTTC	CASSFDRRETQYF
TRBJ2-1	.	.	TRBV5-1	TGCGCCAGCAGCTCCGACCAACCTTACAATGAGCAGTTCTTC	CASSSDQPYNEQFF
TRBJ1-2	.	.	TRBV11-2	TGTGCCAGCAGCTTATCAGGACCGATTGGCTACACCTTC	CASSLSGPIGYTF